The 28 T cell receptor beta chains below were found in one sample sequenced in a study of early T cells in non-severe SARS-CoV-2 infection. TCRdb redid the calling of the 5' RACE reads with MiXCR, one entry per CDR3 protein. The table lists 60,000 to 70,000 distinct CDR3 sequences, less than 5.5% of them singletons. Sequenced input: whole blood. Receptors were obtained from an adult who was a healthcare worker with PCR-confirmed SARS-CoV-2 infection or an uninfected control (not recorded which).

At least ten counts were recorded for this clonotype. The CDR3 sequence is CASSGDYNSPLHF. The CDR3 region has the DNA TGCGCCAGCAGCGGGGATTACAATTCACCCCTCCACTTT. The V and J genes are TRBV5-1 and TRBJ1-6; D unresolved. This CDR3 spans 13 amino acids. V was trimmed by 4 bases and J by 7 bases, leaving 9 bases between them. The germline V gene has CDR1 SGHRS and CDR2 YFSETQ.

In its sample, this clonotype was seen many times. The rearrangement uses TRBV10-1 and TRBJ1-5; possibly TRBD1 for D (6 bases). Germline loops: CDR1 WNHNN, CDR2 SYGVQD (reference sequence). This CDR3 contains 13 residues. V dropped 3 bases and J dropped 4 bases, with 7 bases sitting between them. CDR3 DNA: TGCGCCAGCAGTGAACAGGGAAATCAGCCCCAGCATTTT. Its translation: CASSEQGNQPQHF.

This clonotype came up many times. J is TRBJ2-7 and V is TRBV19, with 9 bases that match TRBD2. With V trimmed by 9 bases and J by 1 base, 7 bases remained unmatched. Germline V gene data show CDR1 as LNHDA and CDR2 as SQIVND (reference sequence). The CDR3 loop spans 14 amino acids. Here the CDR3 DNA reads TGTGCCAGCCAGCCGACTAGCGGATCCTACGAGCAGTACTTC. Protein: CASQPTSGSYEQYF.

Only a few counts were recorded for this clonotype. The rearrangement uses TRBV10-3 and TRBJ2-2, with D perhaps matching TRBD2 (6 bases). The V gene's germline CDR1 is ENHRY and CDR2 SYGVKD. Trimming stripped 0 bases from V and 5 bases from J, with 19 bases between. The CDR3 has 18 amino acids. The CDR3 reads CAISESKNPIAETGELFF. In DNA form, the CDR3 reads TGTGCCATCAGTGAGTCGAAAAACCCAATAGCGGAAACCGGGGAGCTGTTTTTT.

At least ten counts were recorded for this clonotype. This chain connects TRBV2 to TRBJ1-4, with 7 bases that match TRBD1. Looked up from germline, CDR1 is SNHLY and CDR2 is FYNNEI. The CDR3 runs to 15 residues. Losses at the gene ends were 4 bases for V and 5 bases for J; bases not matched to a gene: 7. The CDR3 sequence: CASSGLRDRNEKLFF. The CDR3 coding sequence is TGTGCCAGCAGTGGGCTACGGGACAGAAATGAAAAACTGTTTTTT.

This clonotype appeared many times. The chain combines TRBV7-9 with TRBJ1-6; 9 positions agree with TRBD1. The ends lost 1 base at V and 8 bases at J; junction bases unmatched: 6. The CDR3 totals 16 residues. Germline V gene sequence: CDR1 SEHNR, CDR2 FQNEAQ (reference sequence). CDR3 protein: CASSLDEGQGDSPLHF. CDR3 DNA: TGTGCCAGCAGCTTAGATGAGGGACAGGGAGATTCACCCCTCCACTTT.

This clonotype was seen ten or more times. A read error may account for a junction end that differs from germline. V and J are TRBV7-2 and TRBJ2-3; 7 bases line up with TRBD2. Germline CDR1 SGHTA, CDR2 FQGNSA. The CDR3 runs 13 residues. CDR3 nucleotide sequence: TGTGCCAGCAGCCTAGCGGTCCCAGATACGCAGTATTTT. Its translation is CASSLAVPDTQYF.

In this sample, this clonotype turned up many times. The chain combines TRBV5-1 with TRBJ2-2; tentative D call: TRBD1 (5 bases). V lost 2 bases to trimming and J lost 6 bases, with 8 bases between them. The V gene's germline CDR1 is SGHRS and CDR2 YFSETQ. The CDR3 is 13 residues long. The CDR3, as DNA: TGCGCCAGCAGCTTAGAAGGGGCCGGGGAGCTGTTTTTT. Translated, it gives CASSLEGAGELFF.

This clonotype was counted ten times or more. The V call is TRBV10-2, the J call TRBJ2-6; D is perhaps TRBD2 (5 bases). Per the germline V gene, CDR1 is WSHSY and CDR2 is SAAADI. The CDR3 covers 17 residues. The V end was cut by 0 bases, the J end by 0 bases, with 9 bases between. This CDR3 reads CASSESEAGSGANVLTF. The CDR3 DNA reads TGCGCCAGCAGTGAGTCTGAGGCGGGCTCTGGGGCCAACGTCCTGACTTTC.

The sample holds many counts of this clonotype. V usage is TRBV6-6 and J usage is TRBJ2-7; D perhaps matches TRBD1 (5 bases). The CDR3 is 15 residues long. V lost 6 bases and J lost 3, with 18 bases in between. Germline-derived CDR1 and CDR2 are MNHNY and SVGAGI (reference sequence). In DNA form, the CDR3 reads TGTGCCAGCAGACGACCAGACAGTAACCTCTACGAGCAGTACTTC. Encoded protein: CASRRPDSNLYEQYF.

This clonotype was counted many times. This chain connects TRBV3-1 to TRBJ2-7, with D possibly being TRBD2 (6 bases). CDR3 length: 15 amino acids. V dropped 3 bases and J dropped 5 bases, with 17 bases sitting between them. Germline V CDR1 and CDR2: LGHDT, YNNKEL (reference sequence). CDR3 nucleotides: TGTGCCAGCAGCCAGGATGCTAGCGAGAGAAACGAGCAGTACTTC. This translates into CASSQDASERNEQYF.

CDR3 amino acids: CASSHGTSGGPDTQYF. Here the CDR3 DNA reads TGTGCCAGCAGCCATGGGACTAGCGGGGGGCCAGATACGCAGTATTTT. This chain links TRBV11-2 with TRBJ2-3; TRBD2 aligns across 15 bases. This CDR3 has 16 residues. V lost 5 bases and J lost 4; bases outside the gene matches: 4. Per the germline V gene, CDR1 is SGHAT and CDR2 is FQNNGV.

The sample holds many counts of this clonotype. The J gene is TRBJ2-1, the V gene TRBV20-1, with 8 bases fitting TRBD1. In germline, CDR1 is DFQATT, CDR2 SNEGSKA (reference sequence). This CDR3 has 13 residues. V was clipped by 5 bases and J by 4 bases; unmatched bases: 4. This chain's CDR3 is CSAPGQVYNEQFF. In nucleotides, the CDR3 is TGCAGTGCTCCGGGACAGGTATACAATGAGCAGTTCTTC.

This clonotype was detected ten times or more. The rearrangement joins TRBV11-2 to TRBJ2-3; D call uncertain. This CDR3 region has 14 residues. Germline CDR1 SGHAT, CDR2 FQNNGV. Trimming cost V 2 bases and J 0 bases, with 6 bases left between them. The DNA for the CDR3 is TGTGCCAGCAGCTTACTATCTAGCACAGATACGCAGTATTTT. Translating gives CASSLLSSTDTQYF.

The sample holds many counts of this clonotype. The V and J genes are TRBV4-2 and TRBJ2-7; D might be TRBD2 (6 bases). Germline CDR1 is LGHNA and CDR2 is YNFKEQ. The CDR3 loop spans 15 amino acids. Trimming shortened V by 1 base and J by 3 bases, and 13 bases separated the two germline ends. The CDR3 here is CASSQGPGSYYEQYF. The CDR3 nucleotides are TGTGCCAGCAGCCAAGGACCCGGGAGTTACTACGAGCAGTACTTC.

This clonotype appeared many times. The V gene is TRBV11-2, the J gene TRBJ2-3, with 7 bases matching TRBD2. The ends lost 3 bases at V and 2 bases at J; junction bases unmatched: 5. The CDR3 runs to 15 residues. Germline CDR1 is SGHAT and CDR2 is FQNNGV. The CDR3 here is CASSFLRGTTDTQYF. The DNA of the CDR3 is TGTGCCAGCAGCTTTCTGCGGGGGACCACAGATACGCAGTATTTT.

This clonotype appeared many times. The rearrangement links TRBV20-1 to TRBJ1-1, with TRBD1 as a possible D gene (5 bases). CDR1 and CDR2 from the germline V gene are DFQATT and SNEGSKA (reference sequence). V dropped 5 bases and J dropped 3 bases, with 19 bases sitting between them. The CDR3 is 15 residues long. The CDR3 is CSAEGPRSQDTEAFF. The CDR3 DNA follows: TGCAGTGCTGAGGGACCGAGGAGTCAGGACACTGAAGCTTTCTTT.

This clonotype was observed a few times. The CDR3: CASSLARWADTQYF. CDR3 DNA sequence: TGCGCCAGCAGCTTGGCACGCTGGGCGGATACGCAGTATTTT. The chain joins TRBV5-1 to TRBJ2-3; no reliable D call. Deletions cut 0 bases from V and 6 bases from J, with 11 bases between. This CDR3 comprises 14 residues. Germline V CDR1 and CDR2: SGHRS, YFSETQ.

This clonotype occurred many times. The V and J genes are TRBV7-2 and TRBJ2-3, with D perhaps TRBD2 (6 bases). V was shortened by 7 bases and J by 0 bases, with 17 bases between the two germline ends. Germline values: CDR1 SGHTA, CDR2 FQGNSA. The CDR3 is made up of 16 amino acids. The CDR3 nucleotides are TGTGCCAGCATCCTCAACAGACGGGGGAGCACAGATACGCAGTATTTT. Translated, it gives CASILNRRGSTDTQYF.

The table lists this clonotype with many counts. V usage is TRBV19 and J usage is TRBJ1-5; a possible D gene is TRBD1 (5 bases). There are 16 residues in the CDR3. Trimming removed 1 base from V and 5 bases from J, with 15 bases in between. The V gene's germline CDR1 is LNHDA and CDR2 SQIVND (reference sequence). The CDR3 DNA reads TGTGCCAGTAGTATAGGAGGGGTGATGTCGTATCAGCCCCAGCATTTT. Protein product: CASSIGGVMSYQPQHF. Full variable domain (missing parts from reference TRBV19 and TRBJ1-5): DGGITQSPKYLFRKEGQNVTLSCEQNLNHDAMYWYRQDPGQGLRLIYYSQIVNDFQKGDIAEGYSVSREKKESFPLTVTSAQKNPTAFYLCASSIGGVMSYQPQHFGDGTRLSIL.

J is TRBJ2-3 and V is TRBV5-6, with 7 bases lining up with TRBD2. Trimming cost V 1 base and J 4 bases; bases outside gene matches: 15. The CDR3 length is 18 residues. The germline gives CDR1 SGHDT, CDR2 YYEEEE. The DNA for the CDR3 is TGTGCCAGCAGCTTGCAGTGGGCTAGCGGTCCCCTCGCAGATACGCAGTATTTT. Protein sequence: CASSLQWASGPLADTQYF.

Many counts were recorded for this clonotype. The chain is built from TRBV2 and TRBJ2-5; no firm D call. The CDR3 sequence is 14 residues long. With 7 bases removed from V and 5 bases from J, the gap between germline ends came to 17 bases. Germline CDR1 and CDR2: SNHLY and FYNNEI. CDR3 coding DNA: TGTGCCAGCATTGATCAAAACCCGTCGGAGACCCAGTACTTC. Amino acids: CASIDQNPSETQYF.

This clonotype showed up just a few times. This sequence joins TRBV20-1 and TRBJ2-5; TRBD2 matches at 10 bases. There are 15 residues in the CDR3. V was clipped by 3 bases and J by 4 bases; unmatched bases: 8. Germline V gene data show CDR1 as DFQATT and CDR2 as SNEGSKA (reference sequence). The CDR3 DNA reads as TGCAGTGCTAGGCCCGGTGGGACTAGCGTAGAGACCCAGTACTTC. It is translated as CSARPGGTSVETQYF.

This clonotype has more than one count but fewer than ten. CDR3 in DNA: TGTGCCAGCAGCTTAGAGGGGGCGGGACAAGAGCCTTTCTTT. It encodes CASSLEGAGQEPFF. This chain connects TRBV7-9 to TRBJ1-1; 7 bases match TRBD1. V lost 1 base and J lost 12; bases outside the gene matches: 11. CDR3 length: 14 residues. Germline V gene lookup returns CDR1 SEHNR and CDR2 FQNEAQ (reference sequence).

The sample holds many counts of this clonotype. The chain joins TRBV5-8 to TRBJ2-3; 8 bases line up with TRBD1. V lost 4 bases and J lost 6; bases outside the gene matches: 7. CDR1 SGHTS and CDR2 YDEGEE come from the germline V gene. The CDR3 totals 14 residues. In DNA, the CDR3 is TGTGCCAGCAGCCCCGGACAGGGTGTGGATACGCAGTATTTT. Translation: CASSPGQGVDTQYF.

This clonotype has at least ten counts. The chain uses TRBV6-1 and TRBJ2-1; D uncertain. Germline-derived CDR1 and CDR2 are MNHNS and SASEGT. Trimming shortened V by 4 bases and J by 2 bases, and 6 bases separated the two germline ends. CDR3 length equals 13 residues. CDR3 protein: CASSVWTYNEQFF. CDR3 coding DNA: TGTGCCAGCAGTGTATGGACCTACAATGAGCAGTTCTTC.

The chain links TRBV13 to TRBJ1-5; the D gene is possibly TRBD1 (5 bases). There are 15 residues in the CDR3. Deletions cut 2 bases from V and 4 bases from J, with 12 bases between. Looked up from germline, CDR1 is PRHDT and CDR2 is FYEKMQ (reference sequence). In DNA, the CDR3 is TGTGCCAGCAGCTTACGCGGGGCTGGGAATCAGCCCCAGCATTTT. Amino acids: CASSLRGAGNQPQHF.

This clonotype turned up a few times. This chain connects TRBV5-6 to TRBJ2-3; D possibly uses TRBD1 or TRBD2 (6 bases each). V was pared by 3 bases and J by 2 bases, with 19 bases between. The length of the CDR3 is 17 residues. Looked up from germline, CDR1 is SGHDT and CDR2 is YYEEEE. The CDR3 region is CASSWPGGNYVTDTQYF. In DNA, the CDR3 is TGTGCCAGCAGCTGGCCCGGGGGCAATTACGTCACAGATACGCAGTATTTT.